Below are 11 T cell receptor beta chains sequenced from a single sample in a study of a mutant IDH1 vaccine in newly diagnosed glioma. Time point here: week 47, end of study. Each dose delivered 300 ug of mutant IDH1 20-mer peptide subcutaneously with imiquimod. The assay was immunoSEQ multiplex PCR, and TCRdb's table has in-frame clones only and misses some. This sample yields tens of thousands of clones, of which roughly 70% are seen a single time; approximately 9.1% belongs to the top ten. These TCRs' antigens remain unknown. Sample: PBMCs, taken from a glioma patient whose treatment included an IDH1 peptide vaccine. Every receptor here comes from a middle-aged man with glioma.

The sample holds one count of this clone. This rearrangement joins TRBV19 to TRBJ2-1; TRBD2 matches 9 bases. With V trimmed by 3 bases and J by 10 bases, 10 bases remained unmatched. CDR3 length: 15 amino acids. Germline-derived CDR1 and CDR2 are LNHDA and SQIVND (reference sequence). The CDR3 region has the DNA TGTGCCAGTAGTATTATTAGCGGGAGAGCAAAGGAGCAGTTCTTC. This codes for CASSIISGRAKEQFF. Filled out from reference TRBV19 and TRBJ2-1, the complete variable domain reads DGGITQSPKYLFRKEGQNVTLSCEQNLNHDAMYWYRQDPGQGLRLIYYSQIVNDFQKGDIAEGYSVSREKKESFPLTVTSAQKNPTAFYLCASSIISGRAKEQFFGPGTRLTVL.

The rearrangement joins TRBV7-2 to TRBJ1-5, with D perhaps TRBD1 (5 bases). Germline V gives CDR1 SGHTA, CDR2 FQGNSA. The CDR3 consists of 15 residues. Trimming left V 3 bases short and J 5 bases short, with 14 bases between. The CDR3 protein is CASSFRGAGDQPQHF. In nucleotides, the CDR3 is TGTGCCAGCAGCTTCCGAGGGGCGGGAGATCAGCCCCAGCATTTT.

The rearrangement uses TRBV10-1 and TRBJ2-5, with D uncertain. The CDR3 has 14 residues. Germline V gene lookup returns CDR1 WNHNN and CDR2 SYGVQD (reference sequence). The V gene lost 3 bases and the J gene lost 4 bases, with 12 bases spanning the gap. The CDR3 DNA is TGCGCCAGCAGTGATTCCGGTGGAGCAGAGACCCAGTACTTC. Its translation is CASSDSGGAETQYF.

V and J are TRBV18 and TRBJ2-7; 7 positions agree with TRBD1. The CDR3 sequence is 14 residues long. Germline V CDR1 and CDR2: KGHSH, LQKENI. Trimming removed 6 bases from V and 0 bases from J; junction bases left unmatched: 5. CDR3 protein: CASSPQGDSYEQYV. CDR3 DNA: TGTGCCAGCTCTCCTCAGGGGGACTCCTACGAGCAGTACGTC.

The sample holds a few counts of this clone. The chain uses TRBV7-2 and TRBJ2-5; D assignment may be TRBD1 or TRBD2 (5 bases each). The V and J ends lost 7 bases and 4 bases respectively, with 16 bases between them. The V gene's germline CDR1 is SGHTA and CDR2 FQGNSA. The CDR3 totals 14 residues. DNA of the CDR3: TGTGCCAGCACCGAGGGGTATGAGGGAGAGACCCAGTACTTC. This encodes CASTEGYEGETQYF. Full variable domain (rest looked up from reference TRBV7-2 and TRBJ2-5): GAGVSQSPSNKVTEKGKDVELRCDPISGHTALYWYRQSLGQGLEFLIYFQGNSAPDKSGLPSDRFSAERTGGSVSTLTIQRTQQEDSAVYLCASTEGYEGETQYFGPGTRLLVL.

V is TRBV27 and J is TRBJ1-2; unclear D gene. The CDR3 is made up of 12 amino acids. Germline assignment: CDR1 MNHEY and CDR2 SMNVEV (reference sequence). V dropped 6 bases and J dropped 8 bases, with 13 bases sitting between them. CDR3 sequence reads: CASRAPGVGYTF. As DNA, the CDR3 is TGTGCCAGCAGGGCCCCAGGCGTAGGCTACACCTTC.

This chain uses TRBV30 with TRBJ1-2; possibly TRBD1 for D (6 bases). The CDR3 length is 13 residues. Germline CDR1 and CDR2: GTSNPN and SVGIG (reference sequence). Between the trimmed V and J ends, which lost 2 bases and 8 bases, there was a span of 15 bases. In DNA, the CDR3 is TGTGCCTGGAGTTCCGGACAGCCCGCCGGCTACACCTTC. It specifies CAWSSGQPAGYTF.

The chain uses TRBV5-1 and TRBJ1-4, with TRBD1 matching 7 bases. Per germline, CDR1 SGHRS and CDR2 YFSETQ. The CDR3 sequence is 17 residues long. V shed 0 bases and J 0 bases; nucleotides not matched to a gene: 5. CDR3 sequence reads: CASSLAQGMTTNEKLFF. In DNA, the CDR3 is TGCGCCAGCAGCTTGGCACAGGGGATGACAACTAATGAAAAACTGTTTTTT.

This clone was detected a few times. This rearrangement joins TRBV7-2 to TRBJ1-2; the match to TRBD1 covers 8 bases. The CDR3 extends over 13 amino acids. Germline assignment: CDR1 SGHTA and CDR2 FQGNSA. The V gene end was trimmed by 5 bases and the J gene end by 3 bases; junction bases not matched to a gene: 2. In DNA, the CDR3 is TGTGCCAGCAGCCCAGGGGGCGACTATGGCTACACCTTC. Its protein product is CASSPGGDYGYTF.

The V call is TRBV6-1, the J call TRBJ2-5; 14 positions match TRBD2. The CDR3 loop spans 15 amino acids. CDR1 and CDR2 (germline): MNHNS, SASEGT. Trimming cost V 6 bases and J 4 bases; bases outside gene matches: 4. The CDR3 protein is CASRGLAGVAETQYF. CDR3 DNA sequence: TGTGCCAGCAGGGGACTAGCGGGAGTGGCAGAGACCCAGTACTTC.

This rearrangement joins TRBV7-8 to TRBJ2-3; 8 nucleotides agree with TRBD2. Trimming at V came to 5 bases and at J to 3 bases, leaving 10 bases not matched to a gene. The germline CDR1 and CDR2 sequences are SGHVS and FQNEAQ. This CDR3 contains 16 residues. The CDR3 DNA reads as TGTGCCAGCAGCCCTGCGGGACTAGGGACGACAGATACGCAGTATTTT. This encodes CASSPAGLGTTDTQYF.